The present T cell receptor (beta chain) was sequenced within a study of CD4+ T cells in melanoma (dated by TCRdb to 2022 to 2024). About the full investigation: Neoantigen-specific CD4+ T cells in human melanoma were investigated in the study.

Donors were patients with melanoma. Overall study outcomes, separate from this receptor: Neoantigen-specific CD4+ T cells were reported to be correlated with the function of CD8+ T cells, macrophages and B cells. Neoantigen-specific CD4+ T cells in melanoma were reported to have a range of differentiation states.

The library was made by the immunoSEQ multiplex PCR assay. TCRdb provides this immuneACCESS table in a form limited to in-frame rearrangements. Some clones are lacking; in checked studies, under half of them reflect an unresolved V gene, and why the rest are absent is not known. The sample table lists roughly 120,000 clones, about nine tenths of them with a count of one. Around 3.3% of the sample is in the top ten clones. As encoded in the germline V gene, CDR1 is SGHTA while CDR2 is FQGNSA. Including cysteine and phenylalanine, the CDR3 has 12 amino acids. CDR3 DNA only is kept here, 36 bases in frame from base 1. V and J lose 3 bases and 3 bases, and a span of 6 bases separates them. Comments on this clone: The specificity of this receptor is unknown. Base qualities are not recorded, but no much larger clone differs from it by a single base.

Material for sequencing was peripheral blood. The rearranged segments are TRBV7-2 and TRBJ2-7, with no confidently assigned D gene. The origin of this receptor is a human donor with melanoma. The encoded CDR3 is CASSFALYEQYF. The nucleotide sequence reads as follows: TGTGCCAGCAGCTTTGCCCTCTACGAGCAGTACTTC.